This T cell receptor beta chain was documented in a study of beta chain features in type 1 diabetes. As for the study in general: All samples together contributed 107,917,701 sorted cells for examination.

The isolated RNA, all of it, was reverse transcribed, so expressed TCRB transcripts were what got sequenced. Data came from immunoSEQ multiplex PCR; TCRdb stores just in-frame clones and leaves some out. Here the sample spans 150,000 to 200,000 clones, approximately 9.1% being singletons. A few counts support this clone. The V gene's germline CDR1 is MNHEY and CDR2 SVGAGI. The V and J ends lost 6 bases and 4 bases respectively, with 7 bases between them. The CDR3 consists of 12 residues. V gene TRBV6-5 combines with J gene TRBJ1-5, with D tentatively TRBD1 (5 bases). The sequenced sample was central memory CD4+ T cells from blood. This TCR came from a woman under 30 in good health. The CDR3 region is CASRTANQPQHF. CDR3 coding DNA: TGTGCCAGCAGGACAGCTAATCAGCCCCAGCATTTT.